What follows is one TCR beta chain and its context. This clonotype was picked up many times. Its binding antigen is unknown. It has no much larger one-base neighbor in the sample; base qualities were not kept. Data came from an Illumina HiSeq 2000. Multiplex PCR amplification was used to generate the TCR beta chain libraries. The amplified TCR beta chain products were analyzed by high-throughput sequencing. TCRdb reanalyzed the raw reads on its own, using fastp at Q25 for trimming and MiXCR for clone calling, and kept in-frame beta chains. Rows are combined by CDR3 protein, so each entry shows the most common genes and DNA. For this sample the table gives about 180,000 distinct CDR3 sequences, of which 33% were detected only once. Around 4% of the sample belongs to the ten largest clones. Lymph node samples were obtained from the axillary draining lymph nodes of breast cancer patients. This sample stems from a study of breast tumors, draining lymph nodes, adjacent tissues (dated by TCRdb to about 2016). Regarding the research as a whole: Breast cancer patients provided tumor, adjacent nontumor tissue and axillary lymph nodes, and the study compared the TCR beta repertoires across these three sources. The study was designed to assess the relationships and possible T-cell exchange between tumor, surrounding tissue and draining lymph node repertoires in human breast cancer. Broad study findings and their caveats: Rather than being directly demonstrated, the conclusion that tumor T cells originate in lymph nodes was presented as consistent with a hypothesis. Tumor T-cell repertoires showed less diversity than lymph node repertoires and more diversity than nontumor tissue repertoires, and tumor T-cell repertoires showed preferential V and J gene usage. The data were considered consistent with most tumor T cells being derived from the lymph node and subsequently expanding within tumor tissue. The similarity between tumor and nontumor tissue repertoires was significantly greater in luminal-like breast cancer than in basal-like breast cancer.

Specimen: axillary lymph node tissue. The sequence was collected from a female donor with breast cancer. Some clones in this sample may be carry-over from other donors' samples.

The nucleotides are TGTGCCACCAGTGATCGAACTAGCGGGAGCTCCTACAATGAGCAGTTCTTC. Translated, it gives CATSDRTSGSSYNEQFF. This sequence uses TRBV24-1 and TRBJ2-1, with TRBD2 matching 11 junction bases. Reading from cysteine to phenylalanine, the CDR3 counts 17 amino acids. Of the read, only the CDR3 DNA is kept; its 51 bases are in frame from base 1. The germline V gene gives CDR1 as KGHDR and CDR2 as SFDVKD. Clipping removes 3 bases from V and 0 bases from J, with 3 as the unmatched junction base count.